A single sample is the source of the 23 T cell receptor beta chains below, sequenced in a study of blood T cell repertoires in COVID-19. Method: immunoSEQ multiplex PCR; TCRdb's copy keeps in-frame clones and lacks some. The table includes some 260,000 clones, 88% detected once. Input material: peripheral blood. These receptor sequences come from a woman in her 40s who had recovered from COVID-19.

The chain links TRBV19 to TRBJ1-5; maybe TRBD1 (6 bases). The CDR3 totals 15 residues. Germline CDR1 is LNHDA and CDR2 is SQIVND (reference sequence). The V and J ends lost 5 bases and 6 bases respectively, with 17 bases between them. The CDR3 loop is CASSASGPQGQPQHF. DNA for the CDR3: TGTGCCAGTAGTGCCTCCGGGCCACAGGGTCAGCCCCAGCATTTT.

About this clone: The sample contains more than one DNA sequence encoding this CDR3. The chain is built from TRBV11-2 and TRBJ2-7; D uncertain. The V end was cut by 5 bases, the J end by 4 bases, with 6 bases between. This CDR3 has 11 residues. The V gene's germline CDR1 is SGHAT and CDR2 FQNNGV. The CDR3 bases are TGTGCCAGCAGCCCAGGATACGAGCAGTACTTC. Its translation: CASSPGYEQYF.

The CDR3 spells CASSPEKGISETQYF. CDR3 coding DNA: TGTGCCAGCTCACCGGAGAAAGGTATCAGTGAGACCCAGTACTTC. The rearrangement links TRBV18 to TRBJ2-5; the D is unclear. This CDR3 comprises 15 residues. Germline V gene lookup returns CDR1 KGHSH and CDR2 LQKENI. Trimming shortened V by 3 bases and J by 5 bases, and 16 bases separated the two germline ends.

The chain recombines TRBV5-6 with TRBJ2-3; 12 bases line up with TRBD2. The CDR3 length is 16 residues. V lost 4 bases to trimming and J lost 1 base; unmatched junction nucleotides: 4. From germline, CDR1 is SGHDT and CDR2 YYEEEE. The chain's CDR3 is CASSLRLAGGTDTQYF. The CDR3 bases are TGTGCCAGCAGCCTCAGACTAGCGGGGGGCACAGATACGCAGTATTTT.

V is TRBV19 and J is TRBJ1-5; weak D call: TRBD1 (5 bases). The CDR3 consists of 14 residues. V was trimmed by 3 bases and J by 4 bases, leaving 10 bases between them. CDR1 and CDR2 from the germline V gene are LNHDA and SQIVND (reference sequence). Here the CDR3 reads CASSMQGSNQPQHF. The CDR3 coding sequence is TGTGCCAGTAGTATGCAGGGATCTAATCAGCCCCAGCATTTT.

This clone was picked up one time. The chain carries TRBV5-1 and TRBJ1-5; TRBD1 agrees at 8 bases. Trimming cost V 4 bases and J 7 bases; bases outside gene matches: 7. CDR1 is SGHRS, CDR2 YFSETQ, per germline. This CDR3 contains 14 residues. CDR3 DNA sequence: TGCGCCAGCAGCCCCCAGGGGGCCGGGCAGCCCCAGCATTTT. Encoded protein: CASSPQGAGQPQHF.

V gene TRBV19 combines with J gene TRBJ1-2, with unresolved D. The germline CDR1 and CDR2 sequences are LNHDA and SQIVND (reference sequence). V dropped 1 base and J dropped 4 bases, with 16 bases sitting between them. The CDR3 is 16 residues long. CDR3 loop: CASSIVAGPMVYGYTF. The DNA of the CDR3 is TGTGCCAGTAGTATAGTGGCAGGCCCTATGGTCTATGGCTACACCTTC.

This chain joins TRBV6-6 and TRBJ2-7, with 10 bases fitting TRBD2. The CDR3 spans 15 residues. Germline CDR1 reads MNHNY; CDR2 reads SVGAGI (reference sequence). V lost 4 bases to trimming and J lost 5 bases; unmatched junction nucleotides: 8. CDR3 sequence: CASSWASGGLDEQYF. DNA for the CDR3: TGTGCCAGCAGTTGGGCTAGCGGGGGTCTCGACGAGCAGTACTTC.

This chain links TRBV11-2 with TRBJ2-5; a possible D gene is TRBD1 (6 bases). CDR3 length: 14 amino acids. Between the trimmed V and J ends, which lost 4 bases and 7 bases, there was a span of 16 bases. Germline loops: CDR1 SGHAT, CDR2 FQNNGV. CDR3 amino acids: CASSSPGHRVTQYF. CDR3 sequence (DNA): TGTGCCAGCAGCTCTCCGGGACACCGGGTGACCCAGTACTTC.

The chain uses TRBV11-2 and TRBJ2-5; D is ambiguous. Per the germline V gene, CDR1 is SGHAT and CDR2 is FQNNGV. CDR3 size: 15 residues. Deletions cut 1 base from V and 5 bases from J, with 14 bases between. The CDR3 coding sequence is TGTGCCAGCAGCTTAGGGGCCAGGTCGTGGGAGACCCAGTACTTC. Translating gives CASSLGARSWETQYF.

The chain joins TRBV14 to TRBJ2-7; D might be TRBD1 (6 bases). Per the germline V gene, CDR1 is SGHDN and CDR2 is FVKESK. This CDR3 region has 13 residues. V was cut by 4 bases and J by 3 bases, with 10 bases left in between. The CDR3 protein is CASSRGPFYEQYF. The DNA for the CDR3 is TGTGCCAGCAGCCGGGGGCCTTTCTACGAGCAGTACTTC.

The rearrangement links TRBV7-2 to TRBJ2-1, with 15 nucleotides matching TRBD2. Trimming cost V 3 bases and J 7 bases; bases outside gene matches: 4. This CDR3 spans 16 amino acids. Per the germline V gene, CDR1 is SGHTA and CDR2 is FQGNSA. The CDR3 protein is CASSFWTSGRGNEQFF. Written as DNA, the CDR3 is TGTGCCAGCAGCTTTTGGACTAGCGGGAGGGGTAATGAGCAGTTCTTC. Full variable domain (remainder filled in from reference TRBV7-2 and TRBJ2-1): GAGVSQSPSNKVTEKGKDVELRCDPISGHTALYWYRQSLGQGLEFLIYFQGNSAPDKSGLPSDRFSAERTGGSVSTLTIQRTQQEDSAVYLCASSFWTSGRGNEQFFGPGTRLTVL.

This clone was detected only once. This chain joins TRBV6-5 and TRBJ1-3, with 8 bases fitting TRBD1. CDR1 and CDR2 (germline): MNHEY, SVGAGI. The CDR3 totals 15 residues. V was clipped by 8 bases and J by 1 base; unmatched bases: 7. The chain's CDR3 is CASPGTGISGNTIYF. The CDR3 nucleotides are TGTGCCAGCCCCGGGACAGGAATATCTGGAAACACCATATATTTT.

This chain connects TRBV5-4 to TRBJ1-2; 9 bases fit TRBD1. From germline, CDR1 is SGHNT and CDR2 YYREEE (reference sequence). V shed 3 bases and J 2 bases; nucleotides not matched to a gene: 11. The CDR3 covers 17 residues. The CDR3 reads CASSSDFGTGPNYGYTF. In nucleotides, the CDR3 is TGTGCCAGCAGCTCCGACTTCGGGACAGGGCCGAACTATGGCTACACCTTC.

This clone was detected only once. The chain joins TRBV7-2 to TRBJ2-1; 8 bases line up with TRBD2. CDR3 length equals 17 residues. After removal of 4 bases from V and 1 base from J, the junction contained 9 bases not matched to a gene. Germline V gene lookup returns CDR1 SGHTA and CDR2 FQGNSA. The chain's CDR3 is CASSSPISGKSYNEQFF. CDR3 nucleotides: TGTGCCAGCAGCTCCCCGATTAGCGGGAAGTCCTACAATGAGCAGTTCTTC. Combining the CDR3 with reference TRBV7-2 and TRBJ2-1 gives the whole variable domain GAGVSQSPSNKVTEKGKDVELRCDPISGHTALYWYRQSLGQGLEFLIYFQGNSAPDKSGLPSDRFSAERTGGSVSTLTIQRTQQEDSAVYLCASSSPISGKSYNEQFFGPGTRLTVL.

This sequence joins TRBV6-1 and TRBJ1-1, with D possibly matching TRBD1 (5 bases). Trimming cost V 3 bases and J 1 base, with 12 bases left between them. Germline V gene data show CDR1 as MNHNS and CDR2 as SASEGT. The CDR3 has 15 residues. The CDR3, as DNA: TGTGCCAGCAGTGAGCGGGGGTTGTCGAACACTGAAGCTTTCTTT. This encodes CASSERGLSNTEAFF.

The chain has TRBV7-3 and TRBJ2-2, with D possibly TRBD2 on 5 matching bases. CDR1 and CDR2 (germline): SGHTA, FQGTGA. Trimming cost V 5 bases and J 5 bases, with 9 bases left between them. The CDR3 runs 13 residues. In DNA, the CDR3 is TGTGCCAGCAGCCTTGGGGAGACCGGGGAGCTGTTTTTT. Translated: CASSLGETGELFF.

In DNA form, the CDR3 reads TGTGCCAGCAGTGAAGACAGTGGAGGGGAGACCCAGTACTTC. Its translation is CASSEDSGGETQYF. The chain links TRBV6-4 to TRBJ2-5; the D gene is possibly TRBD2 (6 bases). The CDR3 sequence is 14 residues long. V lost 3 bases and J 5 bases, leaving 13 bases between the germline ends. CDR1 and CDR2 from the germline V gene are MRHNA and SNTAGT.

About this clone itself: The CDR3 ends on some other residue instead of the conserved phenylalanine or tryptophan, so this is likely a read error. V usage is TRBV13 and J usage is TRBJ1-2; 8 nucleotides align to TRBD1. The CDR3 has 14 amino acids. Trimming removed 5 bases from V and 6 bases from J; junction bases left unmatched: 8. Germline V gene lookup returns CDR1 PRHDT and CDR2 FYEKMQ (reference sequence). CDR3 nucleotide sequence: TGTGCCAGCAGCCCGAGGACAGGGAGCCATGGCTACACCTCC. It codes for CASSPRTGSHGYTS.

This clone was counted a few times. The chain couples TRBV15 to TRBJ2-3; TRBD1 matches at 8 bases. Germline CDR1 reads LNHNV; CDR2 reads YYDKDF (reference sequence). With V trimmed by 6 bases and J by 5 bases, 10 bases remained unmatched. The CDR3 length is 15 residues. The CDR3 loop reads CATRPDRGAGDTQYF. CDR3 nucleotide sequence: TGTGCCACCAGACCTGACAGGGGCGCGGGAGATACGCAGTATTTT.

The chain couples TRBV19 to TRBJ2-6; TRBD1 aligns across 7 bases. Unmatched junction bases numbered 13, after V lost 7 bases and J lost 4 bases. Germline lookup yields CDR1 LNHDA and CDR2 SQIVND (reference sequence). This CDR3 has 17 residues. Here the CDR3 reads CASTRQGGGGGANVLTF. In DNA, the CDR3 is TGTGCCAGTACTAGACAGGGCGGTGGAGGAGGGGCCAACGTCCTGACTTTC.

The V call is TRBV2, the J call TRBJ2-3; the D gene is possibly TRBD1 (7 bases). V was pared by 1 base and J by 0 bases, with 14 bases between. There are 17 residues in the CDR3. Looked up from germline, CDR1 is SNHLY and CDR2 is FYNNEI. The CDR3 region is CASSEDRGTVSTDTQYF. Written as DNA, the CDR3 is TGTGCCAGCAGTGAAGATCGCGGGACAGTCAGCACAGATACGCAGTATTTT.

The rearrangement links TRBV4-1 to TRBJ1-6, with a tentative D call TRBD1 (6 bases). V was pared by 4 bases and J by 14 bases, with 21 bases between. Germline CDR1 reads MGHRA; CDR2 reads YSYEKL. CDR3 size: 15 residues. The CDR3 DNA reads as TGCGCCAGCAGCCCAGGGGCAGCCCAATTCTCGACCCTCCACTTT. This gives the protein CASSPGAAQFSTLHF.